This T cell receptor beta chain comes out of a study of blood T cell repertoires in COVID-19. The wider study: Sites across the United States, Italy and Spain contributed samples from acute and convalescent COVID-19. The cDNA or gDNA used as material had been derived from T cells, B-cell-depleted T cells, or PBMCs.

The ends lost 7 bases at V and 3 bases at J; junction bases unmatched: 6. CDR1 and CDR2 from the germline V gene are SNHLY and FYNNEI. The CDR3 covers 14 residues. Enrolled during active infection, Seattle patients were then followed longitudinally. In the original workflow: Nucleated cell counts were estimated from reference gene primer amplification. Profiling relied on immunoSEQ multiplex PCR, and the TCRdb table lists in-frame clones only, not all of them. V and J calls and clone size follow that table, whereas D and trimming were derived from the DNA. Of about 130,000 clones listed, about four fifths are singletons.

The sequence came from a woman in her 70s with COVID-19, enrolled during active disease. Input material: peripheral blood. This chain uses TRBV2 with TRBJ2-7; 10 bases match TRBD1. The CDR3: CASNAGQGNYEQYF. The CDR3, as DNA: TGTGCCAGCAACGCGGGACAGGGGAACTACGAGCAGTACTTC.